The 22 T cell receptor beta chains below all came from one sample that was sequenced in a study of Graves' ophthalmopathy and Graves' hyperthyroidism. RNA transcripts were the template, and TCR beta CDR3 regions were amplified from them. Second-round multiplex PCR came after first-round RT-PCR with HTBI primers. TCRdb called the multiplex PCR reads again in MiXCR, with one record for every CDR3 protein. The data hold hundreds of thousands of distinct CDR3 sequences, with roughly 20% observed a single time. Sequenced material: peripheral blood. The receptors here all came from a woman between 18 and 29 years old with stable Graves' hyperthyroidism. Some clones in this sample may be carry-over from other donors' samples.

This clonotype was counted at least ten times. The gene calls are TRBV6-5 and TRBJ2-7; D is uncertain. Trimming took 6 bases from V and 6 from J, leaving 12 bases between them. CDR1 and CDR2 (germline): MNHEY, SVGAGI. The CDR3 length is 12 residues. DNA of the CDR3: TGTGCCAGCAGCATTATGCGAGTCGAGCAGTACTTC. Encoded protein: CASSIMRVEQYF.

J is TRBJ1-1 and V is TRBV5-1, with D tentatively TRBD1 (5 bases). Germline V gene sequence: CDR1 SGHRS, CDR2 YFSETQ. Deletions cut 0 bases from V and 0 bases from J, with 12 bases between. This CDR3 contains 16 residues. The CDR3 DNA follows: TGCGCCAGCAGCTTGGACGTGGACAAATTGAACACTGAAGCTTTCTTT. This codes for CASSLDVDKLNTEAFF.

This clonotype was observed a few times. This rearrangement joins TRBV9 to TRBJ1-1; 10 nucleotides match TRBD1. Germline CDR1 is SGDLS and CDR2 is YYNGEE. This CDR3 is 14 amino acids long. V was clipped by 3 bases and J by 6 bases; unmatched bases: 5. CDR3 region: CASSAETGGPEAFF. The CDR3 DNA follows: TGTGCCAGCAGCGCGGAGACAGGGGGCCCTGAAGCTTTCTTT.

The chain uses TRBV12-3 or TRBV12-4 and TRBJ2-5; TRBD1 matches at 9 bases. Trimming cost V 5 bases and J 4 bases; bases outside gene matches: 5. The CDR3 spans 14 residues. This CDR3 reads CASSPYRGLETQYF. The CDR3 nucleotides are TGTGCCAGCAGTCCGTACAGGGGGCTAGAGACCCAGTACTTC.

This clonotype was detected ten times or more. The chain has TRBV20-1 and TRBJ2-5, with TRBD1 identical over 10 bases. V shed 4 bases and J 4 bases; nucleotides not matched to a gene: 18. The V gene's germline CDR1 is DFQATT and CDR2 SNEGSKA (reference sequence). The CDR3 has 18 amino acids. CDR3 DNA: TGCAGTGCTAACTCGCCCCTGACAGGGGGCGAGTTGGGAGAGACCCAGTACTTC. It specifies CSANSPLTGGELGETQYF.

At least ten counts were recorded for this clonotype. Compared with germline, one end of the junction differs, possibly owing to a read error. The J gene is TRBJ1-2, the V gene TRBV12-3 or TRBV12-4, with 8 bases fitting TRBD1. CDR3 length: 14 amino acids. Here the CDR3 DNA reads TGTGCCAGCAGTCCAGGACAGGGAAACTATGGCTGCACCTTC. Protein product: CASSPGQGNYGCTF.

The sample holds many counts of this clonotype. The CDR3 loop is CASSRTGGYPGGYTF. The CDR3 coding sequence is TGTGCCAGCAGTCGGACAGGGGGCTACCCAGGAGGCTACACCTTC. This sequence joins TRBV12-3 or TRBV12-4 and TRBJ1-2, with 11 bases lining up with TRBD1. The ends lost 5 bases at V and 8 bases at J; junction bases unmatched: 10. The CDR3 runs 15 residues.

This clonotype has ten or more counts. The V and J genes are TRBV27 and TRBJ1-1; the D gene is possibly TRBD1 (6 bases). The CDR3 totals 14 residues. Germline V CDR1 and CDR2: MNHEY, SMNVEV (reference sequence). V was trimmed by 3 bases and J by 2 bases, leaving 10 bases between them. For the CDR3, the DNA is TGTGCCAGCAGTTTCCGACAGGCCAACACTGAAGCTTTCTTT. It yields the protein CASSFRQANTEAFF.

This sequence joins TRBV3-1 and TRBJ1-3, with TRBD1 matching 11 bases. The trim removed 4 bases at V and 0 bases at J, leaving 20 bases unmatched. This CDR3 has 22 residues. CDR1 and CDR2 from the germline V gene are LGHDT and YNNKEL (reference sequence). CDR3 sequence reads: CASSPTLIRTGGILHSGNTIYF. For the CDR3, the DNA is TGTGCCAGCAGCCCTACATTAATTCGGACAGGGGGCATTCTGCACTCTGGAAACACCATATATTTT.

The chain employs TRBV4-1 and TRBJ1-2; D perhaps matches TRBD1 (5 bases). This CDR3 is 13 amino acids long. CDR1 is MGHRA and CDR2 is YSYEKL in the germline V gene. Trimming stripped 4 bases from V and 7 bases from J, with 13 bases between. This CDR3 is CASSRRQNSGYTF. In DNA, the CDR3 is TGCGCCAGCAGCCGAAGACAGAATAGTGGCTACACCTTC.

The chain uses TRBV20-1 and TRBJ1-1; D not resolved. Germline CDR1 and CDR2: DFQATT and SNEGSKA (reference sequence). The CDR3 sequence is 14 residues long. V was cut by 6 bases and J by 4 bases, with 18 bases left in between. The CDR3 nucleotides read TGCAGTGCCCATAACTCCCTCAAAGGCACTGAAGCTTTCTTT. This sequence encodes CSAHNSLKGTEAFF.

This clonotype has a handful of counts. The chain has TRBV24-1 and TRBJ2-2; D gene uncertain. This CDR3 is built from 14 residues. V shed 3 bases and J shed 2 bases, with 6 bases lying between them. Germline CDR1 is KGHDR and CDR2 is SFDVKD. CDR3 DNA sequence: TGTGCCACCAGTGATCCCAGAAACACCGGGGAGCTGTTTTTT. Its translation: CATSDPRNTGELFF.

This clonotype was recorded many times. The genes are TRBV20-1 and TRBJ2-5; TRBD1 matches at 7 bases. From germline, CDR1 is DFQATT and CDR2 SNEGSKA (reference sequence). The CDR3 extends over 14 amino acids. The junction had 9 bases not matched to a gene; V was cut back by 3 bases and J by 5 bases. CDR3 sequence: CSASTRQGGETQYF. The CDR3 DNA sequence: TGCAGTGCTAGTACCCGACAGGGTGGGGAGACCCAGTACTTC.

This clonotype was detected many times. The V gene is TRBV15, the J gene TRBJ2-5; perhaps TRBD2 as D (5 bases). Per the germline V gene, CDR1 is LNHNV and CDR2 is YYDKDF (reference sequence). This CDR3 spans 16 amino acids. V was clipped by 0 bases and J by 1 base, with 12 bases between them. In DNA, the CDR3 is TGTGCCACCAGCAGAGATGAATGGGAGTTCCAAGAGACCCAGTACTTC. Protein sequence: CATSRDEWEFQETQYF. The whole variable domain, remainder taken from reference TRBV15 and TRBJ2-5, is DAMVIQNPRYQVTQFGKPVTLSCSQTLNHNVMYWYQQKSSQAPKLLFHYYDKDFNNEADTPDNFQSRRPNTSFCFLDIRSPGLGDTAMYLCATSRDEWEFQETQYFGPGTRLLVL.

The table lists this clonotype with a few counts. V usage is TRBV6-1 and J usage is TRBJ2-7; tentative D call: TRBD2 (6 bases). The CDR3 has 15 amino acids. V lost 1 base, J lost 0 bases, and 10 bases lay in between. Germline V gene lookup returns CDR1 MNHNS and CDR2 SASEGT. CDR3 amino acids: CASSEVVTSSYEQYF. The CDR3 coding sequence is TGTGCCAGCAGTGAAGTGGTGACTAGCTCCTACGAGCAGTACTTC.

This clonotype was recorded many times. This sequence joins TRBV18 and TRBJ2-7; D call uncertain. This CDR3 region has 13 residues. Germline V gives CDR1 KGHSH, CDR2 LQKENI. Trimming removed 0 bases from V and 6 bases from J, with 9 bases in between. The CDR3 here is CASSPPGPSEQYF. The CDR3 region has the DNA TGTGCCAGCTCACCACCAGGGCCTAGCGAGCAGTACTTC.

Ten or more counts support this clonotype. CDR3 amino acids: CASSYSRAASYEQYF. As DNA, the CDR3 is TGTGCCAGCAGTTACTCCCGGGCAGCCTCCTACGAGCAGTACTTC. The V gene is TRBV6-5, the J gene TRBJ2-7; no clear D gene. The CDR3 is made up of 15 amino acids. Looked up from germline, CDR1 is MNHEY and CDR2 is SVGAGI. V shed 0 bases and J shed 0 bases, with 9 bases lying between them.

This clonotype was observed a few times. The chain recombines TRBV6-2 or TRBV6-3 with TRBJ2-7, with 12 nucleotides matching TRBD2. Germline V gene data show CDR1 as MNHEY and CDR2 as SVGEGT. The V gene end was trimmed by 0 bases and the J gene end by 2 bases; junction bases not matched to a gene: 8. The CDR3 spans 18 residues. The CDR3 nucleotides are TGTGCCAGCAGTTACTCTAGGCCTAGCGGGGGGGGAACCTACGAGCAGTACTTC. It translates to CASSYSRPSGGGTYEQYF.

This clonotype was seen repeatedly, ten times or more. This CDR3 is CASSVGAGGPETQYF. The CDR3 DNA reads as TGTGCCAGCAGCGTAGGGGCGGGGGGGCCGGAGACCCAGTACTTC. The rearrangement joins TRBV11-2 to TRBJ2-5; TRBD2 aligns across 9 bases. V was pared by 5 bases and J by 5 bases, with 9 bases of the junction left unmatched. The germline CDR1 and CDR2 sequences are SGHAT and FQNNGV. The CDR3 runs 15 residues. The full variable domain, completed using reference TRBV11-2 and TRBJ2-5, is EAGVAQSPRYKIIEKRQSVAFWCNPISGHATLYWYQQILGQGPKLLIQFQNNGVVDDSQLPKDRFSAERLKGVDSTLKIQPAKLEDSAVYLCASSVGAGGPETQYFGPGTRLLVL.

The chain has TRBV12-3 or TRBV12-4 and TRBJ2-3; D is undetermined. The CDR3 sequence is 11 residues long. Between the trimmed V and J ends, which lost 3 bases and 5 bases, there was a span of 3 bases. The CDR3 spells CASSFEDTQYF. The CDR3 DNA is TGTGCCAGCAGTTTCGAAGATACGCAGTATTTT.

V gene TRBV29-1 combines with J gene TRBJ2-7; 7 bases match TRBD1. The CDR3 loop spans 13 amino acids. Losses at the gene ends were 5 bases for V and 2 bases for J; bases not matched to a gene: 6. Germline CDR1 is SQVTM and CDR2 is ANQGSEA. CDR3 DNA sequence: TGCAGCGTTTATGACAGGGCAGCCTACGAGCAGTACTTC. Its translation: CSVYDRAAYEQYF.

This clonotype was observed at least ten times. CDR3 DNA: TGTGCCAGCAGCCTAGGGGGGGCTAGCGGGCTCCTAACCAAAAACATTCAGTACTTC. Translating gives CASSLGGASGLLTKNIQYF. This chain uses TRBV11-2 with TRBJ2-4; 8 nucleotides match TRBD2. Trimming took 5 bases from V and 2 from J; bases not matched to a gene: 17. This CDR3 region has 19 residues. CDR1 SGHAT and CDR2 FQNNGV come from the germline V gene.